This T cell receptor beta chain was identified in a study of regulatory T cells in long-lasting Graves disease. According to the study, TCR beta libraries were built with iRepertoire HTBI primers and CDR3-region Arm-PCR. TCRdb processed the multiplex PCR reads anew with MiXCR; each CDR3 protein has one entry. The sample consists of roughly 500,000 distinct CDR3 sequences, 13% to 15% of them appearing once. Noted time point: newly diagnosed GD, antithyroid drugs for less than 3 months. PBMC-derived RNA was used for the TCR library. Recruitment took place at an endocrinology department in Xi'an, China. This clonotype has at least ten counts. These data were also filed under a second study, of T cells in Graves' hyperthyroidism and ophthalmopathy. That publication notes: Ophthalmopathy got predicted by the model a median 6.5 months before its onset.

The input for sequencing was peripheral blood mononuclear cells (PBMCs), taken at new diagnosis, from a patient treated with antithyroid drugs. The TCR sequence derives from a woman in her forties or fifties with Graves disease.

This chain's CDR3 is CASSSAPWRSYEQYF. CDR3 nucleotide sequence: TGTGCCAGCAGTTCAGCCCCTTGGAGGTCCTACGAGCAGTACTTC. The chain carries TRBV28 and TRBJ2-7; possibly TRBD2 for D (5 bases). Trimming removed 4 bases at V and 1 base at J, with 14 bases between. Germline CDR1 and CDR2: MDHEN and SYDVKM. This CDR3 contains 15 residues.